These 11 T cell receptor beta chains share one sample of origin, sequenced in a study of blood T cell repertoires in COVID-19. Repertoires were generated with immunoSEQ multiplex PCR, while TCRdb's copy carries only in-frame clones and drops some. The sample has about 70,000 clones; approximately 86% are singletons. Sequencing used peripheral blood. The receptors were gathered from a man aged 65-85 years with active COVID-19.

This clone is medium-sized. CDR3 region: CASSQDLGASGNTIYF. The DNA of the CDR3 is TGTGCCAGCAGCCAAGATTTGGGGGCGTCTGGAAACACCATATATTTT. This rearrangement joins TRBV14 to TRBJ1-3, with D possibly matching TRBD1 (6 bases). The germline V and J ends were trimmed by 0 bases and 1 base, with 10 bases remaining between them. The CDR3 is made up of 16 amino acids. Germline CDR1 and CDR2: SGHDN and FVKESK.

V gene TRBV5-1 combines with J gene TRBJ2-5, with TRBD2 matching 8 bases. Germline CDR1 and CDR2: SGHRS and YFSETQ. The CDR3 is 15 amino acids. Unmatched junction bases numbered 12, after V lost 4 bases and J lost 7 bases. CDR3 sequence reads: CASSPGGRTKTTQYF. In DNA form, the CDR3 reads TGCGCCAGCAGCCCGGGGGGGCGGACCAAGACGACCCAGTACTTC.

The genes are TRBV10-3 and TRBJ1-1; the D gene is possibly TRBD1 (5 bases). The ends were cut back, 7 bases at V and 5 bases at J, with 14 bases in the middle. CDR1 is ENHRY, CDR2 SYGVKD, per germline. The CDR3 length is 13 residues. The CDR3, as DNA: TGTGCCATCACCCCGGGGGGTGAGACTGAAGCTTTCTTT. Its translation is CAITPGGETEAFF.

V is TRBV10-3 and J is TRBJ2-1; D is perhaps TRBD2 (7 bases). Trimming left V 10 bases short and J 7 bases short, with 17 bases between. The CDR3 length is 13 residues. Germline lookup yields CDR1 ENHRY and CDR2 SYGVKD. CDR3 protein: CASGRGGENEQFF. In DNA form, the CDR3 reads TGTGCCAGCGGAAGGGGGGGCGAGAATGAGCAGTTCTTC.

V and J are TRBV14 and TRBJ1-5; D may be TRBD1 (5 bases). V lost 4 bases and J lost 2, with 6 bases in between. From germline, CDR1 is SGHDN and CDR2 FVKESK. This CDR3 has 13 residues. This CDR3 is CASSLRGNQPQHF. CDR3 nucleotide sequence: TGTGCCAGCAGCCTCAGGGGCAATCAGCCCCAGCATTTT.

The genes are TRBV3-1 (or the pseudogene TRBV3-2) and TRBJ2-7, with TRBD2 matching over 13 bases. Trimming cost V 1 base and J 7 bases; bases outside gene matches: 7. Germline V gene lookup returns CDR1 LGHDT and CDR2 YNNKEL (reference sequence). The CDR3 is 16 residues long. CDR3 DNA sequence: TGTGCCAGCAGCCAAGCCGGACTAGCGGGAGTGGGTGAGCAGTACTTC. It codes for CASSQAGLAGVGEQYF.

The chain carries TRBV9 and TRBJ2-7, with 9 bases that match TRBD2. The CDR3 is made up of 15 amino acids. The germline CDR1 and CDR2 sequences are SGDLS and YYNGEE. Trimming cost V 3 bases and J 7 bases; bases outside gene matches: 11. DNA of the CDR3: TGTGCCAGCAGCGATGGGGCGGGAGGGCCCTGGGAGCAGTACTTC. Protein: CASSDGAGGPWEQYF.

V gene TRBV29-1 combines with J gene TRBJ1-1, with TRBD1 matching over 8 bases. Germline V gene data show CDR1 as SQVTM and CDR2 as ANQGSEA. The trim removed 4 bases at V and 1 base at J, leaving 5 bases unmatched. CDR3 length: 14 amino acids. CDR3 residues: CSVGKTGANTEAFF. The CDR3, as DNA: TGCAGCGTTGGGAAGACAGGGGCGAACACTGAAGCTTTCTTT.

There are a few counts of this clone. V gene TRBV4-1 combines with J gene TRBJ1-2, with D uncertain. The CDR3 is 15 amino acids. Trimming left V 1 base short and J 0 bases short, with 9 bases between. Germline CDR1 MGHRA, CDR2 YSYEKL. The CDR3 spells CASSQGTGANYGYTF. CDR3 in DNA: TGCGCCAGCAGCCAAGGGACTGGAGCTAACTATGGCTACACCTTC.

This chain links TRBV4-3 with TRBJ1-5, with TRBD1 identical over 7 bases. V trimming: 3 bases; J trimming: 7 bases; junction bases outside the gene matches: 9. This CDR3 is 15 amino acids long. Germline loops: CDR1 LGHNA, CDR2 YSLEER. Here the CDR3 reads CASSQEEGAVQPQHF. The CDR3 DNA sequence: TGCGCCAGCAGCCAGGAGGAGGGGGCGGTACAGCCCCAGCATTTT.

The V and J genes are TRBV7-2 and TRBJ2-5; D ambiguous. The V gene's germline CDR1 is SGHTA and CDR2 FQGNSA. The CDR3 spans 11 residues. V lost 5 bases to trimming and J lost 5 bases, with 6 bases between them. This CDR3 is CASSPQETQYF. The CDR3 DNA reads as TGTGCCAGCAGCCCCCAGGAGACCCAGTACTTC.